One sample yielded the 18 T cell receptor beta chains listed below, sequenced in a study of blood T cell repertoires in COVID-19. The data were produced by immunoSEQ multiplex PCR, yet TCRdb's version contains in-frame clones alone and is incomplete. This repertoire shows some 190,000 clones, under 90% found once; its top ten account for roughly 6.7%. The sample taken for sequencing was peripheral blood. These receptors all stem from a man between 60 and 70 years old with acute or convalescent COVID-19.

This chain uses TRBV7-3 with TRBJ2-1, with 10 bases identical to TRBD2. V lost 5 bases and J lost 2; bases outside the gene matches: 3. Germline V gives CDR1 SGHTA, CDR2 FQGTGA. This CDR3 comprises 15 residues. The CDR3 sequence is CASSLSGGPYNEQFF. CDR3 sequence (DNA): TGTGCCAGCAGCCTTAGCGGGGGGCCCTACAATGAGCAGTTCTTC. Variable domain in full (rest from reference TRBV7-3 and TRBJ2-1): GAGVSQTPSNKVTEKGKYVELRCDPISGHTALYWYRQSLGQGPEFLIYFQGTGAADDSGLPNDRFFAVRPEGSVSTLKIQRTERGDSAVYLCASSLSGGPYNEQFFGPGTRLTVL.

The rearrangement joins TRBV7-3 to TRBJ2-2, with 8 bases identical to TRBD1. The CDR3 sequence is 17 residues long. Losses at the gene ends were 5 bases for V and 1 base for J; bases not matched to a gene: 9. CDR1 is SGHTA and CDR2 is FQGTGA in the germline V gene. CDR3 DNA: TGTGCCAGCAGCGCCACCATCGGGACAGGGAACACCGGGGAGCTGTTTTTT. Protein sequence: CASSATIGTGNTGELFF.

The rearrangement links TRBV5-6 to TRBJ2-1, with 12 nucleotides matching TRBD2. The CDR3 has 16 residues. Germline values: CDR1 SGHDT, CDR2 YYEEEE. The trim removed 4 bases at V and 3 bases at J, leaving 5 bases unmatched. The CDR3, as DNA: TGTGCCAGCAGCCCGGGACTAGCGGGTCACTACAATGAGCAGTTCTTC. Amino acid sequence: CASSPGLAGHYNEQFF.

The sample holds a few counts of this clone. The chain has TRBV18 and TRBJ2-1, with TRBD2 matching 13 bases. Germline CDR1 and CDR2: KGHSH and LQKENI. The J segment lost 9 bases and the V segment lost 5 bases, leaving 10 bases of the junction unmatched. This CDR3 is built from 16 residues. DNA of the CDR3: TGTGCCAGCTCAGTCCTACTAGCGGGAGGGCTCGGTGAGCAGTTCTTC. Protein sequence: CASSVLLAGGLGEQFF.

The chain couples TRBV4-2 to TRBJ1-1, with a tentative D call TRBD1 (5 bases). CDR3 length: 16 residues. CDR1 LGHNA and CDR2 YNFKEQ come from the germline V gene. Trimming stripped 6 bases from V and 1 base from J, with 18 bases between. The CDR3 DNA reads as TGTGCCAGCAGGCGCTTCGAAGGGGCCCAGAACACTGAAGCTTTCTTT. This encodes CASRRFEGAQNTEAFF.

The chain is built from TRBV6-1 and TRBJ2-5; a weak D match, TRBD1 (5 bases). The CDR3 totals 15 residues. V was pared by 2 bases and J by 1 base, with 11 bases between. Per germline, CDR1 MNHNS and CDR2 SASEGT. The CDR3 DNA reads TGTGCCAGCAGTGAATTTAGGGGTTCCCAAGAGACCCAGTACTTC. It encodes CASSEFRGSQETQYF.

CDR3 nucleotides: TGTGCCAGAAGCTTACAGGGCGTCGGGGAGCAGTTCTTC. As protein: CARSLQGVGEQFF. This rearrangement joins TRBV5-3 to TRBJ2-1; tentatively, D is TRBD1 (6 bases). TRBV5-3 is an ORF, and what it does is uncertain. This CDR3 has 13 residues. V was pared by 2 bases and J by 10 bases, with 13 bases between.

V is TRBV6-5 and J is TRBJ2-3, with a weak D call TRBD1 (5 bases). From germline, CDR1 is MNHEY and CDR2 SVGAGI. V lost 5 bases and J lost 3, with 15 bases in between. The CDR3 runs 15 residues. This chain's CDR3 is CASSSKGVATDTQYF. CDR3 DNA sequence: TGTGCCAGCAGTAGTAAAGGGGTTGCGACAGATACGCAGTATTTT.

V is TRBV3-1 (or the pseudogene TRBV3-2) and J is TRBJ1-5; D is possibly TRBD1 (5 bases). The CDR3 runs to 16 residues. The V gene lost 2 bases and the J gene lost 2 bases, with 13 bases spanning the gap. Germline V gene data show CDR1 as LGHDT and CDR2 as YNNKEL (reference sequence). The CDR3 bases are TGTGCCAGCAGCCAATCGGGGGTCCTAGGCAATCAGCCCCAGCATTTT. It yields the protein CASSQSGVLGNQPQHF.

The genes are TRBV7-8 and TRBJ1-1; TRBD1 aligns across 9 bases. V lost 3 bases and J lost 4; bases outside the gene matches: 9. This CDR3 has 16 amino acids. Germline V gene lookup returns CDR1 SGHVS and CDR2 FQNEAQ. CDR3 loop: CASSLQGQGMGTEAFF. The CDR3 DNA reads as TGTGCCAGCAGCTTGCAAGGACAGGGGATGGGCACTGAAGCTTTCTTT.

In this sample, this clone turned up a few times. V is TRBV9 and J is TRBJ1-1, with 9 nucleotides matching TRBD1. The V gene end was trimmed by 0 bases and the J gene end by 11 bases; junction bases not matched to a gene: 11. Per the germline V gene, CDR1 is SGDLS and CDR2 is YYNGEE. The CDR3 contains 15 residues. CDR3 coding DNA: TGTGCCAGCAGCGTAGACCCCGGACAGGGGCGTGAGGCTTTCTTT. It codes for CASSVDPGQGREAFF. Looking up the rest from reference TRBV9 and TRBJ1-1 gives the full variable domain: DSGVTQTPKHLITATGQRVTLRCSPRSGDLSVYWYQQSLDQGLQFLIQYYNGEERAKGNILERFSAQQFPDLHSELNLSSLELGDSALYFCASSVDPGQGREAFFGQGTRLTVV.

The chain couples TRBV11-2 to TRBJ2-7; TRBD2 is a possible D gene (6 bases). Trimming pared 1 base from V and 1 base from J, leaving 11 bases between. CDR1 is SGHAT and CDR2 is FQNNGV in the germline V gene. This CDR3 has 15 amino acids. CDR3 in DNA: TGTGCCAGCAGCTTAGGAGGACTAACTTCCTACGAGCAGTACTTC. Protein: CASSLGGLTSYEQYF.

V and J are TRBV29-1 and TRBJ2-7; TRBD1 is a possible D gene (7 bases). The germline V gene has CDR1 SQVTM and CDR2 ANQGSEA. This CDR3 region has 11 residues. V was trimmed by 2 bases and J by 11 bases, leaving 13 bases between them. The CDR3 nucleotides read TGCAGCGTTGAAATCACAGGGGAGGAGTACTTC. It encodes CSVEITGEEYF.

V gene TRBV5-4 combines with J gene TRBJ1-1, with D uncertain. The CDR3 has 13 residues. V lost 10 bases and J 5 bases, leaving 18 bases between the germline ends. The V gene's germline CDR1 is SGHNT and CDR2 YYREEE (reference sequence). This chain's CDR3 is CAVRAGSKTEAFF. For the CDR3, the DNA is TGTGCCGTAAGAGCCGGGTCGAAAACTGAAGCTTTCTTT. Filled out from reference TRBV5-4 and TRBJ1-1, the complete variable domain reads ETGVTQSPTHLIKTRGQQVTLRCSSQSGHNTVSWYQQALGQGPQFIFQYYREEENGRGNFPPRFSGLQFPNYSSELNVNALELDDSALYLCAVRAGSKTEAFFGQGTRLTVV.

This chain joins TRBV5-1 and TRBJ1-2; the match to TRBD1 covers 7 bases. In germline, CDR1 is SGHRS, CDR2 YFSETQ. The CDR3 is made up of 15 amino acids. J was trimmed by 4 bases and V by 1 base; bases with no gene match: 7. The CDR3 spells CASSLFDRVPYGYTF. CDR3 DNA sequence: TGCGCCAGCAGCTTGTTTGACAGGGTACCCTATGGCTACACCTTC.

V and J are TRBV9 and TRBJ1-2, with TRBD1 identical over 7 bases. The trim removed 4 bases at V and 8 bases at J, leaving 11 bases unmatched. The CDR3 consists of 14 residues. Looked up from germline, CDR1 is SGDLS and CDR2 is YYNGEE. CDR3 loop: CASSLGQVRGGYTF. Here the CDR3 DNA reads TGTGCCAGCAGCCTTGGACAGGTTCGTGGCGGCTACACCTTC. The variable domain in full, with the rest retrieved from reference TRBV9 and TRBJ1-2, is DSGVTQTPKHLITATGQRVTLRCSPRSGDLSVYWYQQSLDQGLQFLIQYYNGEERAKGNILERFSAQQFPDLHSELNLSSLELGDSALYFCASSLGQVRGGYTFGSGTRLTVV.

This chain's CDR3 is CASSEASRGTDTQYF. In nucleotides, the CDR3 is TGTGCCAGCAGTGAAGCGTCACGGGGGACAGATACGCAGTATTTT. This chain uses TRBV2 with TRBJ2-3; a possible D gene is TRBD2 (6 bases). With 0 bases removed from V and 3 bases from J, the gap between germline ends came to 10 bases. Germline V gene lookup returns CDR1 SNHLY and CDR2 FYNNEI. The CDR3 spans 15 residues.

This clone is a singleton in its sample. The rearrangement links TRBV2 to TRBJ2-1; TRBD1 matches 7 bases. Looked up from germline, CDR1 is SNHLY and CDR2 is FYNNEI. The V and J ends lost 4 bases and 9 bases, in that order; junction bases with no gene match: 3. The CDR3 has 12 residues. The CDR3: CASSGSGGEQFF. The CDR3 DNA reads as TGTGCCAGCAGTGGGTCAGGGGGTGAGCAGTTCTTC. Full variable domain (outside the CDR3, taken from reference TRBV2 and TRBJ2-1): EPEVTQTPSHQVTQMGQEVILRCVPISNHLYFYWYRQILGQKVEFLVSFYNNEISEKSEIFDDQFSVERPDGSNFTLKIRSTKLEDSAMYFCASSGSGGEQFFGPGTRLTVL.